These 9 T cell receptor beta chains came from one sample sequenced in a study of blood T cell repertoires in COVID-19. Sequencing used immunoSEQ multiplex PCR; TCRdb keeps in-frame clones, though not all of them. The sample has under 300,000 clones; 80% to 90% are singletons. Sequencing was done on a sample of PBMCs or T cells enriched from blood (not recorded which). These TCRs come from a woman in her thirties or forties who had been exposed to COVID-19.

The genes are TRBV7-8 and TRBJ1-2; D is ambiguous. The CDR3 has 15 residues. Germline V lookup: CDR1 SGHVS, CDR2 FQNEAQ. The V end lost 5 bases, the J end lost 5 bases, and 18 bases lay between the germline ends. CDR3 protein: CASSPQTLGGYGYTF. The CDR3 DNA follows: TGTGCCAGCAGCCCGCAGACGCTGGGAGGGTATGGCTACACCTTC.

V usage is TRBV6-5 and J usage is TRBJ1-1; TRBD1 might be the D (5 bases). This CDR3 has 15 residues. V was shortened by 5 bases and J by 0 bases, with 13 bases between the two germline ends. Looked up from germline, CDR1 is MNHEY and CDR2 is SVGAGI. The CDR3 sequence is CASSHGGAVNTEAFF. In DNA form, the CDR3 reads TGTGCCAGCAGTCACGGTGGGGCGGTGAACACTGAAGCTTTCTTT.

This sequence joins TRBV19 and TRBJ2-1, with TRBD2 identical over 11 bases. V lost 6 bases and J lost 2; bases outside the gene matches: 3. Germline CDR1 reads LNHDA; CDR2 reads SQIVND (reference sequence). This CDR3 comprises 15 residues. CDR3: CASSQLAGAYNEQFF. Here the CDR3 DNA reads TGTGCCAGTAGCCAACTAGCGGGAGCCTACAATGAGCAGTTCTTC.

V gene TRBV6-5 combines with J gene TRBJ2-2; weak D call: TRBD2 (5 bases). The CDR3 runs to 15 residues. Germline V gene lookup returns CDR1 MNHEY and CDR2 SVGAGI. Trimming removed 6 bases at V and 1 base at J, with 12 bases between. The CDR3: CASSPDYLNTGELFF. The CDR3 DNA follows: TGTGCCAGCAGCCCCGACTACCTGAACACCGGGGAGCTGTTTTTT.

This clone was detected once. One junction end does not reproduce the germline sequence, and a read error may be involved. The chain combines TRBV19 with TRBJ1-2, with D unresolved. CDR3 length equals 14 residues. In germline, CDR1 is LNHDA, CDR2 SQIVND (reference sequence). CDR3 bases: TGTGTCAGTAGTATAGGAGGCACGGGAGGTGGCTACACCTTC. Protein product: CVSSIGGTGGGYTF.

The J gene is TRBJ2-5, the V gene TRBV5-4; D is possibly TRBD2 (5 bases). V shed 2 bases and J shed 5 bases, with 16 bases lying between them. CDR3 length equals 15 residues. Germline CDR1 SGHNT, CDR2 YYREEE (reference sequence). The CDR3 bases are TGTGCCAGCAGCTTCCTGGAGGATCCTGGGGAGACCCAGTACTTC. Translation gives CASSFLEDPGETQYF.

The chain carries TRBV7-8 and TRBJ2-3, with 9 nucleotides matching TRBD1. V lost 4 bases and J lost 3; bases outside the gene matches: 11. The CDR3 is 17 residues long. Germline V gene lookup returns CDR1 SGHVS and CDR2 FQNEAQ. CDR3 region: CASSSILGTGRTDTQYF. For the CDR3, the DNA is TGTGCCAGCAGCTCAATTTTGGGGACAGGGCGAACAGATACGCAGTATTTT.

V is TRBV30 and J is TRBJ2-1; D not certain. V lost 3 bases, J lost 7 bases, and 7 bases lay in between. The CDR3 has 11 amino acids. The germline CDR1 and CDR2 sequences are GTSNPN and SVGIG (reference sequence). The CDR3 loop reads CAWSPRNEQFF. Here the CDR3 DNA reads TGTGCCTGGAGCCCTAGGAATGAGCAGTTCTTC. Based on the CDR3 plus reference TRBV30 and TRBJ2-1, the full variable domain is SQTIHQWPATLVQPVGSPLSLECTVEGTSNPNLYWYRQAAGRGLQLLFYSVGIGQISSEVPQNLSASRPQDRQFILSSKKLLLSDSGFYLCAWSPRNEQFFGPGTRLTVL.

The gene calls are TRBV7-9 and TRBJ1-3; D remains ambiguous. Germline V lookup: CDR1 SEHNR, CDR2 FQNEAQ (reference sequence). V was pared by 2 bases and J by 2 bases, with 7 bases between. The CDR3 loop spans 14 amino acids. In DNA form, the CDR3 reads TGTGCCAGCAGCTTACAGCGGGCTGGAAACACCATATATTTT. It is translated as CASSLQRAGNTIYF.